The clone carrying this T cell receptor (beta chain) was counted between two and nine times. Its target is unknown. The data derive from a study of identical twins. Broader study findings: Models underpredicted monozygotic twin sharing of out-of-frame TCR alpha. Conclusions came from cross-sectional statistical analysis, not from following the same donors.

TCRdb re-derived calls from the 5' RACE reads in MiXCR, one entry per CDR3 protein. Here the sample spans just over 450,000 distinct CDR3 sequences, 14% being singletons. With no exceptions, donors were healthy Caucasians. This same sample was also part of a study on yellow fever vaccine responses in identical twins. From that report: Twins reportedly had a vaccine T cell response that seemed partly convergent, partly personalized.

The clonotype originates from a woman between 18 and 30 years old in good health. The sequenced material came from CD4+ T cells sorted from blood.

The CDR3 reads CASSDLAGGPYEQYF. CDR3 bases: TGTGCCAGCAGCGATTTAGCGGGAGGGCCCTACGAGCAGTACTTC. The J gene is TRBJ2-7, the V gene TRBV27; 11 bases line up with TRBD2. Trimming took 6 bases from V and 2 from J; bases not matched to a gene: 6. This CDR3 contains 15 residues. Germline assignment: CDR1 MNHEY and CDR2 SMNVEV (reference sequence).